These 24 T cell receptor beta chains originate from one sample sequenced in a study of technical replicates of blood from a few donors. The assay was immunoSEQ multiplex PCR, and TCRdb's table has in-frame clones only and misses some. The table lists some 66,000 clones, 95% to 98% of them singletons. The sequenced material came from T cells isolated from PBMCs. These receptors all come from a human donor in good health.

This chain joins TRBV15 and TRBJ2-5; D perhaps matches TRBD2 (5 bases). The J call may be mistaken, given a closer DNA end match to TRBJ2-7. CDR3 length: 16 amino acids. Germline CDR1 is LNHNV and CDR2 is YYDKDF (reference sequence). The DNA for the CDR3 is TGTGCCACCAGCAGAGAAGGGCTGGGGAGCTCCTACGAGCAGTACTTC. The encoded protein is CATSREGLGSSYEQYF.

The chain carries TRBV5-4 and TRBJ2-1; 9 positions match TRBD2. CDR1 is SGHNT and CDR2 is YYREEE in the germline V gene (reference sequence). V lost 4 bases and J lost 4; bases outside the gene matches: 9. This CDR3 contains 16 residues. The CDR3, as DNA: TGTGCCAGCAGCCGTAGCGGGAGTTTGAGATACAATGAGCAGTTCTTC. It specifies CASSRSGSLRYNEQFF.

J is TRBJ2-3 and V is TRBV15; the match to TRBD2 covers 9 bases. The junction had 17 bases not matched to a gene; V was cut back by 2 bases and J by 2 bases. Per the germline V gene, CDR1 is LNHNV and CDR2 is YYDKDF (reference sequence). This CDR3 spans 20 amino acids. In nucleotides, the CDR3 is TGTGCCACCAGCAGACCGAAGTCCCCTATAGCGGGGGCCTCCACAGATACGCAGTATTTT. This encodes CATSRPKSPIAGASTDTQYF.

J is TRBJ1-1 and V is TRBV6-5, with TRBD1 as a possible D gene (5 bases). CDR3 length equals 11 residues. Germline CDR1 reads MNHEY; CDR2 reads SVGAGI. Trimming removed 7 bases at V and 10 bases at J, with 13 bases between. This chain's CDR3 is CASNQGPGAFF. For the CDR3, the DNA is TGTGCCAGCAACCAGGGTCCTGGAGCTTTCTTT.

CDR3 coding DNA: TGTGCCAGCATCTCGCGGGGTCAAGAGACCCAGTACTTC. It translates to CASISRGQETQYF. This chain uses TRBV11-2 with TRBJ2-5, with a weak D call TRBD2 (6 bases). With 7 bases removed from V and 2 bases from J, the gap between germline ends came to 11 bases. Per germline, CDR1 SGHAT and CDR2 FQNNGV. CDR3 length equals 13 residues.

This clone was seen just once. The genes are TRBV6-1 and TRBJ2-1; D perhaps matches TRBD2 (5 bases). Germline-derived CDR1 and CDR2 are MNHNS and SASEGT. Between the trimmed V and J ends, which lost 4 bases and 3 bases, there was a span of 19 bases. The CDR3 has 17 amino acids. The CDR3 is CASSARTSGGLYNEQFF. CDR3 bases: TGTGCCAGCAGTGCCCGTACCTCGGGCGGGCTCTACAATGAGCAGTTCTTC.

The chain is built from TRBV25-1 and TRBJ1-1, with 8 bases identical to TRBD1. The CDR3 length is 13 residues. The trim removed 4 bases at V and 10 bases at J, leaving 8 bases unmatched. Germline V lookup: CDR1 MGHDK, CDR2 SYGVNS. Here the CDR3 DNA reads TGTGCCAGCAGTGGTATGGGTGACAGGGGAGCTTTCTTT. Residues: CASSGMGDRGAFF.

This chain joins TRBV5-1 and TRBJ2-7, with 13 bases aligning to TRBD2. V was pared by 7 bases and J by 0 bases, with 7 bases of the junction left unmatched. The CDR3 has 16 amino acids. Germline loops: CDR1 SGHRS, CDR2 YFSETQ. CDR3 residues: CASRGTSGMSSYEQYF. The CDR3 nucleotides read TGCGCCAGCCGGGGGACTAGCGGGATGAGCTCCTACGAGCAGTACTTC.

The V gene is TRBV5-4, the J gene TRBJ2-3, with 14 bases aligning to TRBD2. CDR1 and CDR2 from the germline V gene are SGHNT and YYREEE (reference sequence). This CDR3 spans 16 amino acids. J lost 5 bases, V lost 4 bases, and 6 bases had no gene match. The CDR3 is CASSTGTSGGIDTQYF. In nucleotides, the CDR3 is TGTGCCAGCAGCACCGGGACTAGCGGGGGTATAGATACGCAGTATTTT.

The chain employs TRBV4-1 and TRBJ2-5, with D uncertain. V lost 4 bases and J 5 bases, leaving 14 bases between the germline ends. The germline CDR1 and CDR2 sequences are MGHRA and YSYEKL. The CDR3 is 14 residues long. DNA for the CDR3: TGCGCCAGCAGCCTTTCTGCGGCTGGGGAGACCCAGTACTTC. Amino acid sequence: CASSLSAAGETQYF.

The chain uses TRBV30 and TRBJ1-2; 10 bases fit TRBD1. V shed 2 bases, J shed 7 bases, and the junction held 4 bases outside the gene matches. This CDR3 is 13 amino acids long. Germline values: CDR1 GTSNPN, CDR2 SVGIG (reference sequence). The CDR3 here is CAWSPGTGVGYTF. Written as DNA, the CDR3 is TGTGCCTGGAGTCCCGGGACAGGGGTTGGCTACACCTTC.

V is TRBV5-1 and J is TRBJ1-2; 8 nucleotides match TRBD1. The CDR3 contains 15 residues. Germline V gives CDR1 SGHRS, CDR2 YFSETQ. V was clipped by 4 bases and J by 10 bases; unmatched bases: 15. The CDR3 region is CASSILVPGQDSYTF. The CDR3 DNA is TGCGCCAGCAGCATCCTCGTGCCGGGACAGGACTCCTACACCTTC. The full variable domain, in which reference TRBV5-1 and TRBJ1-2 provide the parts outside the CDR3, is KAGVTQTPRYLIKTRGQQVTLSCSPISGHRSVSWYQQTPGQGLQFLFEYFSETQRNKGNFPGRFSGRQFSNSRSEMNVSTLELGDSALYLCASSILVPGQDSYTFGSGTRLTVV.

In DNA form, the CDR3 reads TGCAGCGTTGGGGTAAAACAGGGGTCTACTGGAAACACCATATATTTT. Its translation: CSVGVKQGSTGNTIYF. This chain links TRBV29-1 with TRBJ1-3; 7 nucleotides match TRBD1. This CDR3 is built from 16 residues. J was trimmed by 2 bases and V by 4 bases; bases with no gene match: 11. Germline assignment: CDR1 SQVTM and CDR2 ANQGSEA.

This chain uses TRBV9 with TRBJ2-3; D remains unclear. Germline V CDR1 and CDR2: SGDLS, YYNGEE. The CDR3 runs to 12 residues. Between the trimmed V and J ends, which lost 0 bases and 8 bases, there was a span of 7 bases. The CDR3 DNA reads as TGTGCCAGCAGCGTAGAGTCGGGTACGCAGTATTTT. Its translation is CASSVESGTQYF.

This chain joins TRBV7-9 and TRBJ2-1; TRBD1 aligns across 9 bases. V lost 2 bases to trimming and J lost 7 bases; unmatched junction nucleotides: 15. CDR1 SEHNR and CDR2 FQNEAQ come from the germline V gene (reference sequence). This CDR3 spans 18 amino acids. The CDR3: CASSLNFRQGQGRNEQFF. CDR3 sequence (DNA): TGTGCCAGCAGCTTAAATTTTAGGCAGGGACAGGGCCGAAATGAGCAGTTCTTC.

The V call is TRBV7-2, the J call TRBJ1-2; TRBD1 agrees at 10 bases. The CDR3 totals 15 residues. Trimming at V came to 5 bases and at J to 6 bases, leaving 9 bases not matched to a gene. Germline CDR1 SGHTA, CDR2 FQGNSA. The CDR3 loop reads CASSATRDRGNGYTF. CDR3 bases: TGTGCCAGCAGCGCGACCCGGGACAGGGGAAATGGCTACACCTTC.

The gene calls are TRBV5-6 and TRBJ1-5; 9 bases line up with TRBD1. The V and J ends lost 4 bases and 0 bases, in that order; junction bases with no gene match: 5. The CDR3 contains 16 residues. Germline V gene sequence: CDR1 SGHDT, CDR2 YYEEEE. The CDR3 region has the DNA TGTGCCAGCAGCACCCGGACAGGGGCTAGCAATCAGCCCCAGCATTTT. Translated: CASSTRTGASNQPQHF.

The rearrangement joins TRBV29-1 to TRBJ2-1; D gene unclear. This CDR3 spans 14 amino acids. Trimming shortened V by 4 bases and J by 3 bases, and 13 bases separated the two germline ends. Germline CDR1 SQVTM, CDR2 ANQGSEA. CDR3 nucleotide sequence: TGCAGCGTTGTTGATAGCCCCCTCTACAATGAGCAGTTCTTC. Its protein product is CSVVDSPLYNEQFF.

The rearrangement links TRBV29-1 to TRBJ2-7; TRBD1 aligns across 8 bases. Losses at the gene ends were 6 bases for V and 6 bases for J; bases not matched to a gene: 7. The V gene's germline CDR1 is SQVTM and CDR2 ANQGSEA. The CDR3 loop spans 12 amino acids. The chain's CDR3 is CSVRTGQSEQYF. The CDR3 bases are TGCAGCGTCAGGACAGGGCAGTCCGAGCAGTACTTC.

The V and J genes are TRBV6-1 and TRBJ1-4; 8 positions match TRBD1. V shed 1 base and J 6 bases; nucleotides not matched to a gene: 13. Germline CDR1 and CDR2: MNHNS and SASEGT. This CDR3 is 18 amino acids long. The CDR3 here is CASSEEMRRQGLDEKLFF. CDR3 bases: TGTGCCAGCAGTGAAGAGATGAGACGACAGGGGCTGGATGAAAAACTGTTTTTT.

Here the CDR3 DNA reads TGTGCCAGCAGCCCAGGGACAGGGCACTCTGGGGCCAACGTCCTGACTTTC. It yields the protein CASSPGTGHSGANVLTF. The chain couples TRBV5-6 to TRBJ2-6; 9 bases line up with TRBD1. The germline gives CDR1 SGHDT, CDR2 YYEEEE. V lost 4 bases, J lost 0 bases, and 5 bases stayed unmatched. The CDR3 extends over 17 amino acids.

This clone was seen just once. CDR3 sequence reads: CASSLQLAGAYEQYF. CDR3 in DNA: TGTGCCAGCAGCTTGCAACTAGCGGGAGCCTACGAGCAGTACTTC. This sequence joins TRBV5-4 and TRBJ2-7, with TRBD2 matching over 11 bases. The V gene end was trimmed by 1 base and the J gene end by 2 bases; junction bases not matched to a gene: 2. Germline V CDR1 and CDR2: SGHNT, YYREEE (reference sequence). This CDR3 has 15 amino acids.

The chain uses TRBV4-2 and TRBJ2-5; D is perhaps TRBD2 (7 bases). This CDR3 has 16 amino acids. The V gene's germline CDR1 is LGHNA and CDR2 YNFKEQ. The V end lost 1 base, the J end lost 5 bases, and 17 bases lay between the germline ends. Written as DNA, the CDR3 is TGTGCCAGCAGCCAAGGGGGGGGCGCGGCTGGGGAGACCCAGTACTTC. This sequence encodes CASSQGGGAAGETQYF.

The chain carries TRBV13 and TRBJ1-6, with no clear D. V was pared by 5 bases and J by 0 bases, with 11 bases between. There are 16 residues in the CDR3. CDR1 is PRHDT, CDR2 FYEKMQ, per germline (reference sequence). This chain's CDR3 is CASSDWESSYNSPLHF. The CDR3 region has the DNA TGTGCCAGCAGCGATTGGGAGAGCTCCTATAATTCACCCCTCCACTTT.